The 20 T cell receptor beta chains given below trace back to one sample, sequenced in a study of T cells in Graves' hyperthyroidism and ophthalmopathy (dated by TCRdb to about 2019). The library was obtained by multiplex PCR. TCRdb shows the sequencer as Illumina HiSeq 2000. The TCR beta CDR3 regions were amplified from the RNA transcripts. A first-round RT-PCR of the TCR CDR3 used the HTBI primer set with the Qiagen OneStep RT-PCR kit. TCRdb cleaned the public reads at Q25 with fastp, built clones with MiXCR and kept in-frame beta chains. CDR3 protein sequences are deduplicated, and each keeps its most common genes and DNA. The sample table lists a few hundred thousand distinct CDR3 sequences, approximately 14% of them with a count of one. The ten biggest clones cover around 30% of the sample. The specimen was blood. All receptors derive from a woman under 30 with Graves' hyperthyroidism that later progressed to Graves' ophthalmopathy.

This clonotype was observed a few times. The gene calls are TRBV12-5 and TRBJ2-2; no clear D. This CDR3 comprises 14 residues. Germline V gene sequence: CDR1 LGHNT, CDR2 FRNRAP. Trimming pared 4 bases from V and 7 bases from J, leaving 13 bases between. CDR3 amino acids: CASGSSAGYGELFF. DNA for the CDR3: TGTGCTAGTGGTTCCTCGGCCGGGTACGGGGAGCTGTTTTTT.

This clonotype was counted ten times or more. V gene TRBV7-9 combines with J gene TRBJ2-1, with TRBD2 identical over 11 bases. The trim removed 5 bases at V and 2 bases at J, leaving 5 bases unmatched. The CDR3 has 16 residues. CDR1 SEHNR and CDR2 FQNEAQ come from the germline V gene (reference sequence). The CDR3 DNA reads TGTGCCAGCAGCCCACATAGCGGGAGGGCCTACAATGAGCAGTTCTTC. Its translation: CASSPHSGRAYNEQFF.

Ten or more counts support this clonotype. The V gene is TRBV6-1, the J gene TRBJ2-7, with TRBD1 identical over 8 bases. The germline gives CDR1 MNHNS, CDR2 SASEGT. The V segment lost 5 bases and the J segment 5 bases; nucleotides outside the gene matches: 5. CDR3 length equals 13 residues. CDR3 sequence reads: CASSYQTGDEQYF. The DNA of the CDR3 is TGTGCCAGCAGTTACCAGACAGGGGACGAGCAGTACTTC.

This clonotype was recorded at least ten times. CDR3 coding DNA: TGTGCCAGCAGTCCTAAGCGGGAGAATGTCGGGGAGCTGTTTTTT. Translated, it gives CASSPKRENVGELFF. The rearrangement links TRBV28 to TRBJ2-2; 8 bases map to TRBD2. The CDR3 length is 15 residues. The germline V gene encodes CDR1 MDHEN and CDR2 SYDVKM. J gave up 7 bases and V 5 bases, and 9 bases lay outside the gene matches.

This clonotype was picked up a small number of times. Here the CDR3 DNA reads TGTGCCAGCAGCTCAATACAGGGGTCCTACGAGCAGTACTTC. Its protein product is CASSSIQGSYEQYF. V is TRBV6-1 and J is TRBJ2-7, with 7 positions matching TRBD1. The CDR3 is 14 residues long. V trimming: 6 bases; J trimming: 1 base; junction bases outside the gene matches: 6. The germline gives CDR1 MNHNS, CDR2 SASEGT.

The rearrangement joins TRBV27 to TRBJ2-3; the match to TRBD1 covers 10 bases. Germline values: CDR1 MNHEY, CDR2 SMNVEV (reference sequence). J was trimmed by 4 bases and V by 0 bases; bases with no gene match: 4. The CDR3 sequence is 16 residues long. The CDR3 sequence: CASSLSTGGGSDTQYF. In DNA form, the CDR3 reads TGTGCCAGCAGTTTATCGACAGGGGGCGGGTCAGATACGCAGTATTTT.

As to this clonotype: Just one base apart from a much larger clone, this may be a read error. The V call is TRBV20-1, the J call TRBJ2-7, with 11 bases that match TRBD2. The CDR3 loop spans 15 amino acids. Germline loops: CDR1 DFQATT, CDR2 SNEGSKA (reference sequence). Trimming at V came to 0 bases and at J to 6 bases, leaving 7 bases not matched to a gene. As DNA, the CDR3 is TGCAGTGCTAGAGAAATAGCGGGAGGGACCTGCGAGCAGTACTTC. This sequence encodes CSAREIAGGTCEQYF.

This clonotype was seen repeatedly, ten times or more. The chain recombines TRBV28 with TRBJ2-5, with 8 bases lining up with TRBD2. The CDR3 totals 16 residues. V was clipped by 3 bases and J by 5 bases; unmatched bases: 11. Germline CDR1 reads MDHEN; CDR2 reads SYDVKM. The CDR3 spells CASSFVSRTSWETQYF. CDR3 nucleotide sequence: TGTGCCAGCAGTTTTGTATCCCGGACTAGCTGGGAGACCCAGTACTTC. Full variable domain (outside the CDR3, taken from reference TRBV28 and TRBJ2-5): DVKVTQSSRYLVKRTGEKVFLECVQDMDHENMFWYRQDPGLGLRLIYFSYDVKMKEKGDIPEGYSVSREKKERFSLILESASTNQTSMYLCASSFVSRTSWETQYFGPGTRLLVL.

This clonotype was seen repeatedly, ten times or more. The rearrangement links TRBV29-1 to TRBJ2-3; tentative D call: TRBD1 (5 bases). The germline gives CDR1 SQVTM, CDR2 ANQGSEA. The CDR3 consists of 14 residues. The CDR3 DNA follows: TGCGCCGCTGGGGCTCTATCTAGCACAGATACGCAGTATTTT. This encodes CAAGALSSTDTQYF.

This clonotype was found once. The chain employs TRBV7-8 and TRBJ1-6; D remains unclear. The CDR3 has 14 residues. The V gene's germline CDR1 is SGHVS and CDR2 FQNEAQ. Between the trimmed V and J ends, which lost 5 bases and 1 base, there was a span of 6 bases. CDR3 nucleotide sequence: TGTGCCAGCAGCCCCCGATCCTATAATTCACCCCTCCACTTT. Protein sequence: CASSPRSYNSPLHF.

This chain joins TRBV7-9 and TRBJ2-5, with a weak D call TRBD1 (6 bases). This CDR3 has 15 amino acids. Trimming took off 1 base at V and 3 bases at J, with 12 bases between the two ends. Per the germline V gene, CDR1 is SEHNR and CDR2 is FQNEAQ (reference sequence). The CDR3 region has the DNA TGTGCCAGCAGCTTAGGGACAGCACCAGAAGAGACCCAGTACTTC. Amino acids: CASSLGTAPEETQYF.

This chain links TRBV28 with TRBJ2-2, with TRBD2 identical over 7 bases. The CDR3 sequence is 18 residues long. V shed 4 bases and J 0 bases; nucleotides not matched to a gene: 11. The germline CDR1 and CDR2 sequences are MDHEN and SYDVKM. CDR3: CASSSIGRLAANTGELFF. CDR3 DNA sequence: TGTGCCAGCAGTTCCATAGGGCGACTAGCAGCGAACACCGGGGAGCTGTTTTTT. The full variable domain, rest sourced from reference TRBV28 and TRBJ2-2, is DVKVTQSSRYLVKRTGEKVFLECVQDMDHENMFWYRQDPGLGLRLIYFSYDVKMKEKGDIPEGYSVSREKKERFSLILESASTNQTSMYLCASSSIGRLAANTGELFFGEGSRLTVL.

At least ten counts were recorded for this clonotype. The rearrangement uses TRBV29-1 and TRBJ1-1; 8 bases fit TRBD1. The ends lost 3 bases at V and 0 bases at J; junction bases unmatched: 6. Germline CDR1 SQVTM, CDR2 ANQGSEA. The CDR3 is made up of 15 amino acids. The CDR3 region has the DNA TGCAGCGTTGACCGGACAGGGTCCATGAACACTGAAGCTTTCTTT. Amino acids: CSVDRTGSMNTEAFF. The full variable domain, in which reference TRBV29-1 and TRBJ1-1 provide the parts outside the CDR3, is SAVISQKPSRDICQRGTSLTIQCQVDSQVTMMFWYRQQPGQSLTLIATANQGSEATYESGFVIDKFPISRPNLTFSTLTVSNMSPEDSSIYLCSVDRTGSMNTEAFFGQGTRLTVV.

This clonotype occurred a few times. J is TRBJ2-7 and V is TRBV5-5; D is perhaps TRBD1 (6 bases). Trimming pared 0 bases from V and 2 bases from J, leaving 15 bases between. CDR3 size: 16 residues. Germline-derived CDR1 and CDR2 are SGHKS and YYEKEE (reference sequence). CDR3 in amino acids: CASSLGYRDLPYEQYF. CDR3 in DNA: TGTGCCAGCAGCTTGGGGTACAGGGATTTACCCTACGAGCAGTACTTC. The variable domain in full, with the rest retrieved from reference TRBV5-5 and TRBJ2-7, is DAGVTQSPTHLIKTRGQQVTLRCSPISGHKSVSWYQQVLGQGPQFIFQYYEKEERGRGNFPDRFSARQFPNYSSELNVNALLLGDSALYLCASSLGYRDLPYEQYFGPGTRLTVT.

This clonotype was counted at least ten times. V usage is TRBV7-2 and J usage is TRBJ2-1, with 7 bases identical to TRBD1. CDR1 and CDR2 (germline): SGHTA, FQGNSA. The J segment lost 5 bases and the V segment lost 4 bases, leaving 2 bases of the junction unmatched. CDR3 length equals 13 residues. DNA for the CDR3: TGTGCCAGCAGCTGGGGACAGCACAATGAGCAGTTCTTC. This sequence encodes CASSWGQHNEQFF.

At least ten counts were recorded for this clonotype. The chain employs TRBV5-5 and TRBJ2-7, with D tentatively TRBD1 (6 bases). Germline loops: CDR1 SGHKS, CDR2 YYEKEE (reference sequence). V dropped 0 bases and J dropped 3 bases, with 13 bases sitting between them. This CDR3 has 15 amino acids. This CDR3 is CASSLVRGGRYEQYF. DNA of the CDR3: TGTGCCAGCAGCTTGGTGCGAGGGGGTCGCTACGAGCAGTACTTC.

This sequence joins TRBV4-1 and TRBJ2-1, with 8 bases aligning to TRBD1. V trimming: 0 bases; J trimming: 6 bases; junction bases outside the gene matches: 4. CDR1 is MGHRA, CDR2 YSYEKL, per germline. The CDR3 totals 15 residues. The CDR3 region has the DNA TGCGCCAGCAGCCAAGACAGGGGGCGAGGCAATGAGCAGTTCTTC. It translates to CASSQDRGRGNEQFF.

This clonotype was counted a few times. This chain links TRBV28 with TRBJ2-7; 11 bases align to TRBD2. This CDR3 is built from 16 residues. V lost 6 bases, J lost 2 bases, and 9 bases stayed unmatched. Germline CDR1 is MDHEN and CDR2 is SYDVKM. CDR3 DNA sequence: TGTGCCAGCAGCCCGGCAACTAGCGGGAGAACCTACGAGCAGTACTTC. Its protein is CASSPATSGRTYEQYF.

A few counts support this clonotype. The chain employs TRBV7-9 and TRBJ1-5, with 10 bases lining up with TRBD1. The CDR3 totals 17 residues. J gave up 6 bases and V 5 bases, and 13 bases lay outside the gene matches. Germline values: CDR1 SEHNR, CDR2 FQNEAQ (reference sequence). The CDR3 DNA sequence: TGTGCCAGCAGCGCAAGATCTTCGACAGGGGGCTTTCAGCCCCAGCATTTT. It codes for CASSARSSTGGFQPQHF.

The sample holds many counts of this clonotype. This CDR3 is CSAREIRGDEQFF. DNA for the CDR3: TGCAGTGCTAGAGAGATACGGGGGGATGAGCAGTTCTTC. The genes are TRBV20-1 and TRBJ2-1, with TRBD2 identical over 7 bases. Germline CDR1 DFQATT, CDR2 SNEGSKA (reference sequence). V trimming: 0 bases; J trimming: 8 bases; junction bases outside the gene matches: 4. This CDR3 is 13 amino acids long.